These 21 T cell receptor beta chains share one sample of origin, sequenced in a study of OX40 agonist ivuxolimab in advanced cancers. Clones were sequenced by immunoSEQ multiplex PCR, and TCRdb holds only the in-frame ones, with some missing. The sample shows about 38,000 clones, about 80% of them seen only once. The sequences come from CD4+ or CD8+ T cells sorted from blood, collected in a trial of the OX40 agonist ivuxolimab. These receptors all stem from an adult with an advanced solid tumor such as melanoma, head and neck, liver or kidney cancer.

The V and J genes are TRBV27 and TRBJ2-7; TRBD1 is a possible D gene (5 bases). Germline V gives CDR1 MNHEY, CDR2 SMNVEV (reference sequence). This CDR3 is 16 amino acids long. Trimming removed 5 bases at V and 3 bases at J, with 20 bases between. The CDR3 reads CASSPRQTTNYYEQYF. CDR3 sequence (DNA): TGTGCCAGCAGTCCCCGACAGACCACAAATTACTACGAGCAGTACTTC.

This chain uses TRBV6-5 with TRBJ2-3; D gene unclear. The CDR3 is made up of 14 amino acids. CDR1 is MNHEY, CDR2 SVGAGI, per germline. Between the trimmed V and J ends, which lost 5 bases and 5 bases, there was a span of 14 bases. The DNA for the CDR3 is TGTGCCAGCAGTCCCGGTGGTTATCAAGATACGCAGTATTTT. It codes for CASSPGGYQDTQYF.

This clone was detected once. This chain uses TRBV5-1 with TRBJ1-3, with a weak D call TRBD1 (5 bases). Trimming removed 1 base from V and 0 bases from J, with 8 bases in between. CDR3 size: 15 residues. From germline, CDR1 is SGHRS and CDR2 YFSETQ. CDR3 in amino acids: CASSLSGDSGNTIYF. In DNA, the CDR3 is TGCGCCAGCAGCTTGTCGGGGGACTCTGGAAACACCATATATTTT.

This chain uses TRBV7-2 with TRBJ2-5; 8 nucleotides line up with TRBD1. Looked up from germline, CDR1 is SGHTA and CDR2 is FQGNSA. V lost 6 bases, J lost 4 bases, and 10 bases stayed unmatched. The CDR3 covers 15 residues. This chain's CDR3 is CASRGGQGFLETQYF. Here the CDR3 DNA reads TGTGCCAGCAGGGGCGGACAGGGCTTTCTAGAGACCCAGTACTTC.

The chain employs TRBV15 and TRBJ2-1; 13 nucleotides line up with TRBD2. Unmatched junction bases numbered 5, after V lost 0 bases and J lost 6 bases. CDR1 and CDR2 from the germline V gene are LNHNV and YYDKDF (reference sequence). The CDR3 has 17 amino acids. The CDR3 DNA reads TGTGCCACCAGCAGAGAGACCACTAGCGGGAGGGCCAATGAGCAGTTCTTC. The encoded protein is CATSRETTSGRANEQFF.

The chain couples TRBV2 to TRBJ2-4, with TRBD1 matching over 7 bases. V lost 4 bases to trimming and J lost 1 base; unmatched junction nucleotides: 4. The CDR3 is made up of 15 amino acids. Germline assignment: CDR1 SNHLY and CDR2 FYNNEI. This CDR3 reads CASSGQGMAKNIQYF. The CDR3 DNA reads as TGTGCCAGCAGTGGACAGGGAATGGCCAAAAACATTCAGTACTTC.

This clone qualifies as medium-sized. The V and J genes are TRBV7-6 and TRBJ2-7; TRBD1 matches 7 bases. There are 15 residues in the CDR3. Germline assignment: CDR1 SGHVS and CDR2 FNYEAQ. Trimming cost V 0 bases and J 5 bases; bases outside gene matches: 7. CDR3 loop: CASSLAIQGIHEQYF. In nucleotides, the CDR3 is TGTGCCAGCAGCTTAGCGATACAGGGGATACACGAGCAGTACTTC.

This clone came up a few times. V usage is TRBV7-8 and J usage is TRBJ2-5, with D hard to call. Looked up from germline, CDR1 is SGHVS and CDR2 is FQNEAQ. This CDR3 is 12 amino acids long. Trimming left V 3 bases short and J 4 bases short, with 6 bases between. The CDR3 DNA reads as TGTGCCAGCAGCTTTCCTGGAGAGACCCAGTACTTC. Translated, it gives CASSFPGETQYF.

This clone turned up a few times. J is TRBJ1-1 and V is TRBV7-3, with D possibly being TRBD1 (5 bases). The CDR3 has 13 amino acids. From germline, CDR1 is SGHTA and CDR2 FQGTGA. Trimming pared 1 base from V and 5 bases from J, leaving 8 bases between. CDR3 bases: TGTGCCAGCAGCTTAAGCAGGGAAACTGAAGCTTTCTTT. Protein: CASSLSRETEAFF. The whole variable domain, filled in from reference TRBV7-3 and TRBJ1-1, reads GAGVSQTPSNKVTEKGKYVELRCDPISGHTALYWYRQSLGQGPEFLIYFQGTGAADDSGLPNDRFFAVRPEGSVSTLKIQRTERGDSAVYLCASSLSRETEAFFGQGTRLTVV.

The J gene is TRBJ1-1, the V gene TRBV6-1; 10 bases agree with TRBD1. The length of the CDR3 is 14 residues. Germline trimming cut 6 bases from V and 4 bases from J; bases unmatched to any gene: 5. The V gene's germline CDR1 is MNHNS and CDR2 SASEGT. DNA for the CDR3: TGTGCCAGCAGGGACAGGGGGATTAGCACTGAAGCTTTCTTT. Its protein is CASRDRGISTEAFF.

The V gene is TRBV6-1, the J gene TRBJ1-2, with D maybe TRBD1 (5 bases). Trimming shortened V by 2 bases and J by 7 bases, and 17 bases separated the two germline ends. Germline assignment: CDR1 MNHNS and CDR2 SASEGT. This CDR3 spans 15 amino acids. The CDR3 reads CASSEHWTSAGGYTF. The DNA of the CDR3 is TGTGCCAGCAGTGAACACTGGACAAGCGCTGGTGGCTACACCTTC.

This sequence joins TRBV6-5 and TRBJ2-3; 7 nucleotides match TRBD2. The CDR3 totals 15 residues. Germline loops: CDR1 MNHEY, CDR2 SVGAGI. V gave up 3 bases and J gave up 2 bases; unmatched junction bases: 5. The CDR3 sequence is CASSYSGYYTDTQYF. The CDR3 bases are TGTGCCAGCAGTTATAGCGGGTACTACACAGATACGCAGTATTTT.

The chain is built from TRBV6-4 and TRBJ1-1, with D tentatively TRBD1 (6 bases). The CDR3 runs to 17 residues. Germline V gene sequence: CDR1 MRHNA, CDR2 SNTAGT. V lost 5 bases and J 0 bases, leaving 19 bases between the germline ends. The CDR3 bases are TGTGCCAGCAGTTACGGGAGGGGGGGGACCGTGAACACTGAAGCTTTCTTT. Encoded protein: CASSYGRGGTVNTEAFF.

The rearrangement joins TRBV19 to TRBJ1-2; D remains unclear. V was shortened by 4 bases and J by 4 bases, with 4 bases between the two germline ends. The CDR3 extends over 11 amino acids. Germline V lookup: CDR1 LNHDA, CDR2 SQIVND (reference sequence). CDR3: CASSKVYGYTF. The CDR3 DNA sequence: TGTGCCAGTAGTAAGGTCTATGGCTACACCTTC. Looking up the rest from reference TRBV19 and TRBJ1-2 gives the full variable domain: DGGITQSPKYLFRKEGQNVTLSCEQNLNHDAMYWYRQDPGQGLRLIYYSQIVNDFQKGDIAEGYSVSREKKESFPLTVTSAQKNPTAFYLCASSKVYGYTFGSGTRLTVV.

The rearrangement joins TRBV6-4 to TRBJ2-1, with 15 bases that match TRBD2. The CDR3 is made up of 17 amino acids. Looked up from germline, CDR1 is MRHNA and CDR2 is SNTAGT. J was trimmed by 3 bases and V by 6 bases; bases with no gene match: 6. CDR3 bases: TGTGCCAGCAGCCCGCGGACTAGCGGGGGGGACTACAATGAGCAGTTCTTC. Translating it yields CASSPRTSGGDYNEQFF.

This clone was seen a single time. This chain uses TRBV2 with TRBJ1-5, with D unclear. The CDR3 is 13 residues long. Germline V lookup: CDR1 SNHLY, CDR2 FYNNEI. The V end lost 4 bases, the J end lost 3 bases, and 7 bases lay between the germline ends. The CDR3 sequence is CASSGGFNQPQHF. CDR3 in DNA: TGTGCCAGCAGTGGGGGTTTCAATCAGCCCCAGCATTTT.

The CDR3 sequence is CASRRAGTSVEQYF. The CDR3 coding sequence is TGTGCCAGCAGGCGCGCCGGGACTAGTGTCGAGCAGTACTTC. The chain employs TRBV5-6 and TRBJ2-7; 8 bases agree with TRBD2. J lost 6 bases, V lost 5 bases, and 10 bases had no gene match. The CDR3 consists of 14 residues. Germline CDR1 reads SGHDT; CDR2 reads YYEEEE.

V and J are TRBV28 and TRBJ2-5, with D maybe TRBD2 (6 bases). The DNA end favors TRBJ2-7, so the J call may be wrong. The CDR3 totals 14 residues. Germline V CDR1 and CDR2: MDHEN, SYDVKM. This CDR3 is CASTPAQLAYEQYF. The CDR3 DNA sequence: TGTGCCAGCACCCCTGCCCAACTAGCATACGAGCAGTACTTC.

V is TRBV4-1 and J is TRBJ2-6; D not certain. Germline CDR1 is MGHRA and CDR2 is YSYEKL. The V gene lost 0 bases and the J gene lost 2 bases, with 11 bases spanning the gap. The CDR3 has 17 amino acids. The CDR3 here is CASSQEVRTAGANVLTF. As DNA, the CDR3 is TGCGCCAGCAGCCAAGAAGTTCGGACGGCTGGGGCCAACGTCCTGACTTTC.

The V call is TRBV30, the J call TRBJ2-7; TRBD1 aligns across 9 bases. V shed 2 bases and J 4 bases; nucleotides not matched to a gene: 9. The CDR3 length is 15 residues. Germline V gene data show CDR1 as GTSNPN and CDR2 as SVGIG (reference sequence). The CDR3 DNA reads TGTGCCTGGAGTTCAGGGACAGGGCGGGGATACGAGCAGTACTTC. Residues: CAWSSGTGRGYEQYF.

The CDR3 nucleotides are TGTGCCAGCAGGGACCTCTTTAGCACAGATACGCAGTATTTT. This encodes CASRDLFSTDTQYF. The chain employs TRBV2 and TRBJ2-3; no firm D call. Trimming removed 6 bases at V and 0 bases at J, with 10 bases between. This CDR3 region has 14 residues. The germline V gene encodes CDR1 SNHLY and CDR2 FYNNEI.